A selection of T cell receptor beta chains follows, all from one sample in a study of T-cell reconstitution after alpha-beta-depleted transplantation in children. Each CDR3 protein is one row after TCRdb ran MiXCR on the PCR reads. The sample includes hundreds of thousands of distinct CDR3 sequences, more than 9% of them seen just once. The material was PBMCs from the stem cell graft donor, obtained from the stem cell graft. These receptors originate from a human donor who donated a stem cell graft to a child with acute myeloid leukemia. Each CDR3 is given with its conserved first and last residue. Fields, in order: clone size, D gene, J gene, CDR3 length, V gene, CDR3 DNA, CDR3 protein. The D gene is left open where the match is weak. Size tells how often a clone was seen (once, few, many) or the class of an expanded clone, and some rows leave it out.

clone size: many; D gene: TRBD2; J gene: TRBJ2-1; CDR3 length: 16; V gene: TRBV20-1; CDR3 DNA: TGCAGTGCTAGAGATAGCCTAGCGGCCTGGAAGAATGAGCAGTTCTTC; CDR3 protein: CSARDSLAAWKNEQFF
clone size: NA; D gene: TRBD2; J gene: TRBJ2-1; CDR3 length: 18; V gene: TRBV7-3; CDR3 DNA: TGTGCCAGCAGCTTAAGACTAGCGGGAGGTTGGTCCTACAATGAGCAGTTCTTC; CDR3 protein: CASSLRLAGGWSYNEQFF
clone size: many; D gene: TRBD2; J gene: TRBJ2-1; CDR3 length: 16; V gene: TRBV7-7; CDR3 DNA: TGTGCTAGCAGCTTAGCGGCTAGCGGGAGTGTTAATGAGCAGTTCTTC; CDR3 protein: CASSLAASGSVNEQFF
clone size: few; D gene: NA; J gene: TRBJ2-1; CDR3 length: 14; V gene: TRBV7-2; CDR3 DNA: TGTGCCAGCAGCTTGCTCTCTGACAGTAGTGAGCAGTTCTTC; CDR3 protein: CASSLLSDSSEQFF
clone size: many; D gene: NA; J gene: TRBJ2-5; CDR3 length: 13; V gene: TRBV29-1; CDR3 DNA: TGCAGCGTTGATTTGGGGGCAATGGAGACCCAGTACTTC; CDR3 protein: CSVDLGAMETQYF
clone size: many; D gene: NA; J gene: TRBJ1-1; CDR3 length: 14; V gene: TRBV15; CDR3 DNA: TGTGCCACCAGCATGGATGGAGGGAACACTGAAGCTTTCTTT; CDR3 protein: CATSMDGGNTEAFF
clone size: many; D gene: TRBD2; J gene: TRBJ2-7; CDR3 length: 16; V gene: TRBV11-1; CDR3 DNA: TGTGCCAGCAGCTTAGCTCCAGCGGGAGGGACCTACGAGCAGTACTTC; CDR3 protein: CASSLAPAGGTYEQYF
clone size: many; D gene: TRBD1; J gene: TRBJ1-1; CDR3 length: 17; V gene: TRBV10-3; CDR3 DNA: TGTGCCATCAGTGAGTCACCAGGACAGGTCCTGAACACTGAAGCTTTCTTT; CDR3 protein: CAISESPGQVLNTEAFF
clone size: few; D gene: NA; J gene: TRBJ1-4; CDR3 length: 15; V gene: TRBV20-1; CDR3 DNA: TGCAGTGCTGCCCGTCTGATCGGTAGAACTGAAAAACTGTTTTTT; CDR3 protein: CSAARLIGRTEKLFF
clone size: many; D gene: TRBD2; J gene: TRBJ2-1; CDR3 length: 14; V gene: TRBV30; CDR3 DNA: TGTGCCTGGAGTGTAAGCGGGAGGGACAACGAGCAGTTCTTC; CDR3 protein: CAWSVSGRDNEQFF
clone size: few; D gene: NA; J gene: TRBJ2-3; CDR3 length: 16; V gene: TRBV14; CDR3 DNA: TGTGCCAGCAGCCAAGATGGGAGTGCCCCCACAGATACGCAGTATTTT; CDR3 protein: CASSQDGSAPTDTQYF
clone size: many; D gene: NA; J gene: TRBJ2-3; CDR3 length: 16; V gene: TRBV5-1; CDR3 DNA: TGCGCCAGCAGCTTTGAGAGGCCCCAGAGCACAGATACGCAGTATTTT; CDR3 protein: CASSFERPQSTDTQYF
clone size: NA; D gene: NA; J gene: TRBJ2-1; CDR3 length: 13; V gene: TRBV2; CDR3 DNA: TGTGCCAGCAATAACTTTCGGGAGAATGAGCAGTTCTTC; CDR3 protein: CASNNFRENEQFF
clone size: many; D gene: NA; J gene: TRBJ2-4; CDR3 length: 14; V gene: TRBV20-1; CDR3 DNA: TGCAGTGCTAGGTGGCCGGGGGCCAAAAACATTCAGTACTTC; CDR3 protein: CSARWPGAKNIQYF
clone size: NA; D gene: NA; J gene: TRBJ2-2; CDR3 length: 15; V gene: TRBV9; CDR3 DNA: TGTGCCAGCAGCGTAAGTCCGGGCAAAACCGGGGAGCTGTTTTTT; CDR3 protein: CASSVSPGKTGELFF
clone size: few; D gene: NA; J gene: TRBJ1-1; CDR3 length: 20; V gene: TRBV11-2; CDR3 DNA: TGTGCCAGCAGCTTAGTCGGACAAGGCGCTGTCCCCGGCGTAGGGACTGAAGCTTTCTTT; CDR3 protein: CASSLVGQGAVPGVGTEAFF
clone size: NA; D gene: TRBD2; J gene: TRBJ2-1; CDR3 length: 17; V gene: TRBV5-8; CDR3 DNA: TGTGCCAGCAGCGAACTAGCGGGAGGGCTTCGTGGTGGAGAGCAGTTCTTC; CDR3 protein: CASSELAGGLRGGEQFF
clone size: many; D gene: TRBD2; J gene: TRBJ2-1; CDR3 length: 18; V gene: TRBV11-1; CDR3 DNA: TGTGCCAGCAGCGCCGGGACTAGCGGGAGGCAATCCTACAATGAGCAGTTCTTC; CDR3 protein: CASSAGTSGRQSYNEQFF
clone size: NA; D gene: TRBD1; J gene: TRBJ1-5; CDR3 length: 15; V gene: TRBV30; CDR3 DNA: TGTGCCTGGAGTGCGCATGGACAGGGATCTCGTCTTCGGCATTTT; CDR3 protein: CAWSAHGQGSRLRHF
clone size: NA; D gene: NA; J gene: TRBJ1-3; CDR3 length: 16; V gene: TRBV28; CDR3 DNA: TGTGCCAGCAGTTCGCTTCTGGGTAATTCTGGAAACACCATATATTTT; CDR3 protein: CASSSLLGNSGNTIYF
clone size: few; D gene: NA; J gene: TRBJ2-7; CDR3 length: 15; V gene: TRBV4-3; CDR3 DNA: TGCGCCAGCAGCCAAGACGGAGGGAGCTTCCGCGAGCAGTACTTC; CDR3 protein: CASSQDGGSFREQYF
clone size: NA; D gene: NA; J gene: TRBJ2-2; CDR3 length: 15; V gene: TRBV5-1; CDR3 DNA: TGCGCCAGCAGCTTGGATATCGGAAACACCGGGGAGCTGTTTTTT; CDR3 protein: CASSLDIGNTGELFF
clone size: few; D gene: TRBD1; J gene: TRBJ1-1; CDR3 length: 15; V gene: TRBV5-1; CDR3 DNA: TGCGCCAGCAGCTTGTCGGGACAGACTAACACTGAAGCTTTCTTT; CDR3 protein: CASSLSGQTNTEAFF
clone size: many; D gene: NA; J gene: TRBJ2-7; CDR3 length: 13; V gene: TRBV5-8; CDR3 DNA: TGTGCCAGCAGGACTTACCTCTCCTACGAGCAGTACTTC; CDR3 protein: CASRTYLSYEQYF
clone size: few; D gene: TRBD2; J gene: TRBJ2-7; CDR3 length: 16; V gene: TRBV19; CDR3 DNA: TGTGCCAGTAGTCCCCAAGGACTAGCGGGAGTGGGGGAGCAGTACTTC; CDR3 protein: CASSPQGLAGVGEQYF
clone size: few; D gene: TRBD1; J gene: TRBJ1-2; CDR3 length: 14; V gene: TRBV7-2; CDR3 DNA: TGTGCCAGCAGCTCCCCGGGACAGGCCCTTGGCTACACCTTC; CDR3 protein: CASSSPGQALGYTF
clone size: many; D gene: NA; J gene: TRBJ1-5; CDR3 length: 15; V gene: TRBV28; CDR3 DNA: TGTGCCAGCAGTTTTGGGATTTTAAGCAATCAGCCCCAGCATTTT; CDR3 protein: CASSFGILSNQPQHF
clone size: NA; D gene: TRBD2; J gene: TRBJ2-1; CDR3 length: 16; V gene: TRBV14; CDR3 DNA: TGTGCCAGCAGCCTGACTAGCGTGAGCTCCTACAATGAGCAGTTCTTC; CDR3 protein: CASSLTSVSSYNEQFF
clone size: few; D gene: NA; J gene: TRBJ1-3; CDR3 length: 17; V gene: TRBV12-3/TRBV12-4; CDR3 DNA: TGTGCCAGCAGTTTGGTCGTCTCGGACCTGGTCGGAAACACCATATATTTT; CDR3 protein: CASSLVVSDLVGNTIYF
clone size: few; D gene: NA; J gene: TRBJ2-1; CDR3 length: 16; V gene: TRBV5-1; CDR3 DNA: TGCGCCAGCAGCTTGGTCAGGGGCGCTTACGACAATGAGCAGTTCTTC; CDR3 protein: CASSLVRGAYDNEQFF
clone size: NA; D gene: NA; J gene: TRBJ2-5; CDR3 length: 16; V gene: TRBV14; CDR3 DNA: TGTGCCAGCAGCCAAGTTCCGAGGGTTTACGGAGAGACCCAGTACTTC; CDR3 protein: CASSQVPRVYGETQYF
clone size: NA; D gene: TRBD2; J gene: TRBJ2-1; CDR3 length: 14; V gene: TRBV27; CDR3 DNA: TGTGCCAGCAGTGGACTAGCGAAAAATTATGAGCAGTTCTTC; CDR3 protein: CASSGLAKNYEQFF
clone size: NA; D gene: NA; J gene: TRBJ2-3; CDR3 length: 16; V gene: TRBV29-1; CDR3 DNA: TGCAGCGTTACCTTCAAATCCGGGACTTTCACAGATACGCAGTATTTT; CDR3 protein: CSVTFKSGTFTDTQYF
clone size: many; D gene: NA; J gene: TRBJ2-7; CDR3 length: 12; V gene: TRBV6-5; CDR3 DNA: TGTGCCAGCAGTTACCGCGGACTCCAGCAGTACTTC; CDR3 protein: CASSYRGLQQYF
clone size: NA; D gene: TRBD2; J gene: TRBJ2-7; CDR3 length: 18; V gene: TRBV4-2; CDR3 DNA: TGTGCCAGCAGCCGCTTTGAGGGACTAGCGGGAGGGATGGGGGAGCAGTACTTC; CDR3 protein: CASSRFEGLAGGMGEQYF
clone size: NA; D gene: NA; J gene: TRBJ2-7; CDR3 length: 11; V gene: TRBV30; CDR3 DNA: TGTGCCTGGAAATCAGGGGAAGAGCAGTACTTC; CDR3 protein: CAWKSGEEQYF
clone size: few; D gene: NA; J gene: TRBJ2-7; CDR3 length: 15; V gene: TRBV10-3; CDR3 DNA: TGTGCCATCAGTGAGTCGATTACGTTGACGGGAGTGCAGTACTTC; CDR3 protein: CAISESITLTGVQYF
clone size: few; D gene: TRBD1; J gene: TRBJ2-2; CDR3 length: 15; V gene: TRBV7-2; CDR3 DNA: TGTGCCAGCAGCCTCCGGACAGGGGTAAACGGGGAGCTGTTTTTT; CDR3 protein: CASSLRTGVNGELFF
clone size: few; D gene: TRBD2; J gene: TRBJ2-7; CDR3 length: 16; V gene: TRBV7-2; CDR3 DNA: TGTGCCAGCAGCTTAGGTGGTAGCGGGAGCTCGTACGAGCAGTACTTC; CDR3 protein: CASSLGGSGSSYEQYF
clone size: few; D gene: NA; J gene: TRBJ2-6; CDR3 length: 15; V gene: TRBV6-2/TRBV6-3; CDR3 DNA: TGTGCCAGCATCTACGCCATCTCAGGGGCCAACGTCCTGACTTTC; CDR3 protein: CASIYAISGANVLTF
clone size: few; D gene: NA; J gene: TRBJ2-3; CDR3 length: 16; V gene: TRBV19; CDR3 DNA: TGTGCCAGCCGGTTGGGGGAAGGCGGTAGCACAGATACGCAGTATTTT; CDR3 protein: CASRLGEGGSTDTQYF
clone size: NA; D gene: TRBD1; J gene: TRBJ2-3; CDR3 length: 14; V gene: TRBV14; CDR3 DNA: TGTGCCAGCAGCTGGACAGGGGCGAGAGATACGCAGTATTTT; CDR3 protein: CASSWTGARDTQYF
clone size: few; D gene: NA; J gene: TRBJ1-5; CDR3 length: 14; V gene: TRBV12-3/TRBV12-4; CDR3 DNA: TGTGCCAGCAGTTTGGATACGGGGGCGAAGCCCCAGCATTTT; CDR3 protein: CASSLDTGAKPQHF
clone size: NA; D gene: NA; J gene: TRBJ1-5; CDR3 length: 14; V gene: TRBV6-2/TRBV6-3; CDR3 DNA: TGTGCCAGCAGAGACGTCCCCTCGGGCCAGCCCCAGCATTTT; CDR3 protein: CASRDVPSGQPQHF
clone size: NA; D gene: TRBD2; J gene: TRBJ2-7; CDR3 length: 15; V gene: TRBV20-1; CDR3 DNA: TGCAGTGCTAGAGTCACTGAGGTTAGCGGGAGCGAGCAGTACTTC; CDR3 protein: CSARVTEVSGSEQYF
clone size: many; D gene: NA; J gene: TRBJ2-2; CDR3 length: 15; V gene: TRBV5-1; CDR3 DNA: TGCGCCAGCAGCTTGGCCGTGGGCCTGACCGGGGAGCTGTTTTTT; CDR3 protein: CASSLAVGLTGELFF
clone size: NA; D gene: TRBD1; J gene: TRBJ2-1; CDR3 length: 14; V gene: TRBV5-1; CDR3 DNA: TGCGCCAGCAGCGGTGGGACAGGGGGACGGGAGCAGTTCTTC; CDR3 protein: CASSGGTGGREQFF
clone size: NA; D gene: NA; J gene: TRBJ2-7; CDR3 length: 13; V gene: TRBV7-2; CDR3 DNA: TGTGCCAGCGGGGGGTTTAAGTCCTACGAGCAGTACTTC; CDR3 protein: CASGGFKSYEQYF
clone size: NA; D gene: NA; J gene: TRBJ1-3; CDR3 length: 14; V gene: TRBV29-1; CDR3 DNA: TGCAGCGTGAAACAGGACAGCTCTGGAAACACCATATATTTT; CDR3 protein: CSVKQDSSGNTIYF
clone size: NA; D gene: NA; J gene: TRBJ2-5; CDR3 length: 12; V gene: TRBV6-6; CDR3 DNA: TGTGCCAGCGGACCTACGGGGGAGACCCAGTACTTC; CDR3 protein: CASGPTGETQYF
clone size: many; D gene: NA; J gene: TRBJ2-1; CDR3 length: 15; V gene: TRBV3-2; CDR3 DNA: TGTGCCAGCAGCTATGGACTAGCGGGAGCCAATGAGCAGTTCTTC; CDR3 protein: CASSYGLAGANEQFF
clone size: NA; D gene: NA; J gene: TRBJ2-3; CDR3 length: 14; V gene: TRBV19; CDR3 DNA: TGTGCCAGTAGTATGTGGGGCGGCACAGATACGCAGTATTTT; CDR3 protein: CASSMWGGTDTQYF
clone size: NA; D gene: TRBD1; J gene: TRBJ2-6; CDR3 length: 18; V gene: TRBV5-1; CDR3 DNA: TGCGCCAGCAGCTATACCGGGACAGGGCCGTCTGGGGCCAACGTCCTGACTTTC; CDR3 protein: CASSYTGTGPSGANVLTF
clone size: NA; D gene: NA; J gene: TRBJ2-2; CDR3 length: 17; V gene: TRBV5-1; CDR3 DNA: TGCGCCAGCAGCTCCTCTTCCCCGTGGGGGAACACCGGGGAGCTGTTTTTT; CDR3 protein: CASSSSSPWGNTGELFF